A single sample is the source of the 21 T cell receptor beta chains below, sequenced in a study of T cell responses to AZD1222 COVID-19 vaccine. The repertoire was sequenced with immunoSEQ multiplex PCR; TCRdb's copy has only in-frame clones and lacks some. The sample has roughly 70,000 clones; 80% are singletons. Sample: peripheral blood, taken 28 days after the second AZD1222 dose. These receptors were collected from an adult who received the AZD1222 COVID-19 vaccine.

The chain links TRBV4-1 to TRBJ2-7; D is unresolved. Trimming shortened V by 0 bases and J by 1 base, and 7 bases separated the two germline ends. The germline V gene encodes CDR1 MGHRA and CDR2 YSYEKL. This CDR3 has 14 residues. The CDR3 nucleotides read TGCGCCAGCAGCCAAGAGGCCAGGTCCTACGAGCAGTACTTC. As protein: CASSQEARSYEQYF.

The chain couples TRBV10-2 to TRBJ2-3, with 10 bases that match TRBD2. Losses at the gene ends were 9 bases for V and 4 bases for J; bases not matched to a gene: 4. The V gene's germline CDR1 is WSHSY and CDR2 SAAADI. The CDR3 runs to 13 residues. Here the CDR3 DNA reads TGCGCCAGTTCTAGCGGGGGATCAGATACGCAGTATTTT. This gives the protein CASSSGGSDTQYF.

J is TRBJ1-1 and V is TRBV30; TRBD1 is a possible D gene (5 bases). Germline CDR1 and CDR2: GTSNPN and SVGIG (reference sequence). V lost 5 bases and J 2 bases, leaving 15 bases between the germline ends. This CDR3 has 14 amino acids. CDR3 residues: CAWERRGGNTEAFF. The DNA for the CDR3 is TGTGCCTGGGAACGCCGCGGGGGAAACACTGAAGCTTTCTTT.

The chain is built from TRBV9 and TRBJ1-4; D is undetermined. The V gene lost 4 bases and the J gene lost 0 bases, with 10 bases spanning the gap. Germline V gene lookup returns CDR1 SGDLS and CDR2 YYNGEE. The CDR3 is 15 residues long. CDR3 sequence: CASSPGDATNEKLFF. CDR3 coding DNA: TGTGCCAGCAGCCCCGGAGATGCAACTAATGAAAAACTGTTTTTT.

The V and J genes are TRBV19 and TRBJ1-2, with D maybe TRBD1 (5 bases). CDR1 LNHDA and CDR2 SQIVND come from the germline V gene (reference sequence). The CDR3 spans 15 residues. The V and J ends lost 6 bases and 4 bases respectively, with 18 bases between them. The CDR3 sequence: CASSSVEGHSYGYTF. The DNA of the CDR3 is TGTGCCAGTAGCTCTGTTGAGGGGCATAGCTATGGCTACACCTTC.

The chain's CDR3 is CASSQVPPTDYRYEQYF. The DNA of the CDR3 is TGTGCCAGCAGCCAAGTTCCCCCGACTGATTATAGGTACGAGCAGTACTTC. The J gene is TRBJ2-7, the V gene TRBV14; D ambiguous. V lost 1 base and J 4 bases, leaving 20 bases between the germline ends. The CDR3 loop spans 17 amino acids. Germline V gene lookup returns CDR1 SGHDN and CDR2 FVKESK.

The J gene is TRBJ1-6, the V gene TRBV7-9; unclear D gene. Germline V gene lookup returns CDR1 SEHNR and CDR2 FQNEAQ (reference sequence). V dropped 2 bases and J dropped 9 bases, with 14 bases sitting between them. The CDR3 loop spans 15 amino acids. The DNA for the CDR3 is TGTGCCAGCAGCTTAAGTGTGGGGATAACTTCACCCCTCCACTTT. It encodes CASSLSVGITSPLHF.

The V and J genes are TRBV19 and TRBJ1-2; D call uncertain. Trimming removed 5 bases at V and 7 bases at J, with 17 bases between. The CDR3 sequence is 14 residues long. Germline V gene sequence: CDR1 LNHDA, CDR2 SQIVND (reference sequence). The CDR3 region has the DNA TGTGCCAGTAGTCCTCGAGGACCGAAATCTGGCTACACCTTC. It encodes CASSPRGPKSGYTF.

This chain uses TRBV19 with TRBJ1-2; no clear D gene. The V end was cut by 6 bases, the J end by 4 bases, with 12 bases between. The CDR3 is made up of 13 amino acids. Germline CDR1 reads LNHDA; CDR2 reads SQIVND (reference sequence). For the CDR3, the DNA is TGTGCCAGTAGGGGTGATCCATTCTATGGCTACACCTTC. It codes for CASRGDPFYGYTF.

The chain has TRBV7-9 and TRBJ1-5; D call uncertain. This CDR3 region has 17 residues. From germline, CDR1 is SEHNR and CDR2 FQNEAQ (reference sequence). Trimming removed 2 bases at V and 0 bases at J, with 14 bases between. In nucleotides, the CDR3 is TGTGCCAGCAGCTTAAATTCGGCGGAAGATAGCAATCAGCCCCAGCATTTT. Translated, it gives CASSLNSAEDSNQPQHF.

The chain recombines TRBV7-2 with TRBJ2-1, with 7 nucleotides matching TRBD2. CDR1 is SGHTA, CDR2 FQGNSA, per germline. The CDR3 covers 14 residues. V lost 5 bases, J lost 5 bases, and 6 bases stayed unmatched. CDR3 residues: CASSGTTGNNEQFF. The CDR3 DNA is TGTGCCAGCAGCGGGACTACAGGAAACAATGAGCAGTTCTTC. The whole variable domain, remainder taken from reference TRBV7-2 and TRBJ2-1, is GAGVSQSPSNKVTEKGKDVELRCDPISGHTALYWYRQSLGQGLEFLIYFQGNSAPDKSGLPSDRFSAERTGGSVSTLTIQRTQQEDSAVYLCASSGTTGNNEQFFGPGTRLTVL.

This sequence joins TRBV4-1 and TRBJ2-3; D is possibly TRBD1 or TRBD2 (5 bases each). The germline V gene encodes CDR1 MGHRA and CDR2 YSYEKL. The CDR3 sequence is 18 residues long. V lost 0 bases and J lost 6, with 22 bases in between. The CDR3 sequence: CASSQEDRDPTGADTQYF. The CDR3 DNA sequence: TGCGCCAGCAGCCAAGAAGATAGGGACCCCACGGGTGCGGATACGCAGTATTTT.

The V and J genes are TRBV20-1 and TRBJ2-6; D not resolved. This CDR3 is built from 13 residues. CDR1 is DFQATT, CDR2 SNEGSKA, per germline (reference sequence). Trimming removed 3 bases from V and 2 bases from J, with 5 bases in between. The DNA of the CDR3 is TGCAGTGCTAGTCTCGCTGGGGCCAACGTCCTGACTTTC. Translating it yields CSASLAGANVLTF.

This chain links TRBV28 with TRBJ2-3; 9 nucleotides align to TRBD2. Germline V gene data show CDR1 as MDHEN and CDR2 as SYDVKM. Trimming removed 8 bases from V and 4 bases from J; junction bases left unmatched: 4. The CDR3 runs 13 residues. CDR3 protein: CASAAGGADTQYF. CDR3 DNA: TGTGCCAGCGCGGCGGGGGGGGCAGATACGCAGTATTTT.

On this clone: Compared with germline, one end of the junction differs, possibly owing to a read error. V is TRBV11-2 and J is TRBJ2-5; D unresolved. The germline V gene encodes CDR1 SGHAT and CDR2 FQNNGV. CDR3 length: 14 amino acids. The CDR3 DNA reads as TGTGCCAGCAGCTTAGATCTTCACCAGGAGACCCAGTACTTC. It specifies CASSLDLHQETQYF.

V and J are TRBV5-5 and TRBJ1-5, with D unclear. This CDR3 is built from 14 residues. Trimming shortened V by 0 bases and J by 3 bases, and 7 bases separated the two germline ends. CDR1 is SGHKS, CDR2 YYEKEE, per germline (reference sequence). CDR3 loop: CASSLAPDNQPQHF. The CDR3, as DNA: TGTGCCAGCAGCTTGGCACCAGACAATCAGCCCCAGCATTTT. The full variable domain, rest sourced from reference TRBV5-5 and TRBJ1-5, is DAGVTQSPTHLIKTRGQQVTLRCSPISGHKSVSWYQQVLGQGPQFIFQYYEKEERGRGNFPDRFSARQFPNYSSELNVNALLLGDSALYLCASSLAPDNQPQHFGDGTRLSIL.

The rearrangement links TRBV25-1 to TRBJ1-2; TRBD1 matches at 9 bases. CDR1 is MGHDK, CDR2 SYGVNS, per germline. J gave up 1 base and V 9 bases, and 12 bases lay outside the gene matches. This CDR3 region has 16 residues. CDR3 sequence: CASHASMTGGNYGYTF. Here the CDR3 DNA reads TGTGCCAGTCATGCCAGTATGACAGGGGGTAACTATGGCTACACCTTC.

The V and J genes are TRBV29-1 and TRBJ1-5; 7 bases map to TRBD1. This CDR3 contains 14 residues. CDR1 is SQVTM and CDR2 is ANQGSEA in the germline V gene. Losses at the gene ends were 4 bases for V and 3 bases for J; bases not matched to a gene: 6. CDR3 nucleotides: TGCAGCGTTGGGGGGACAGACCCCAATCAGCCCCAGCATTTT. It yields the protein CSVGGTDPNQPQHF.

This clone was counted a single time. This rearrangement joins TRBV18 to TRBJ2-1; 9 bases map to TRBD2. The CDR3 length is 16 residues. The junction had 10 bases not matched to a gene; V was cut back by 6 bases and J by 4 bases. CDR1 and CDR2 (germline): KGHSH, LQKENI. The CDR3 DNA reads as TGTGCCAGCTCCGATTTCGGCAGCGGGGGGTACAATGAGCAGTTCTTC. Its translation: CASSDFGSGGYNEQFF.

This clone is a singleton in its sample. The chain carries TRBV2 and TRBJ2-5; 10 nucleotides line up with TRBD2. The V gene end was trimmed by 7 bases and the J gene end by 0 bases; junction bases not matched to a gene: 5. The germline V gene has CDR1 SNHLY and CDR2 FYNNEI. The CDR3 is made up of 15 amino acids. The CDR3 coding sequence is TGTGCCAGCAAAACTAGCGGGGCCTACCAAGAGACCCAGTACTTC. Its translation is CASKTSGAYQETQYF.

The gene calls are TRBV5-5 and TRBJ1-1, with no clear D. The V end was cut by 6 bases, the J end by 3 bases, with 12 bases between. The length of the CDR3 is 13 residues. Germline loops: CDR1 SGHKS, CDR2 YYEKEE (reference sequence). CDR3 sequence: CASNPLPYTEAFF. Here the CDR3 DNA reads TGTGCCAGCAACCCTTTACCGTACACTGAAGCTTTCTTT.